This TCR beta chain was found in a study of cytomegalovirus exposure and HLA in healthy donors. Study at large: Roughly 180 million T cells yielded around 120 million unique TCR beta sequences in earlier analysis. Notes on the study in general: TCR beta V- and J-gene trimming, according to a later analysis, was linked to a missense DCLRE1C variant. The authors reported that TCR beta sequences could predict HLA-A and HLA-B alleles. These predictions were accurate for most subjects in the first cohort.

Researchers ran the PCR with 60 Vbeta and 13 Jbeta primers. Sequencing was performed with immunoSEQ multiplex PCR; in TCRdb, only in-frame clones are kept and a portion is missing. The sample holds some 65,000 clones, approximately 60% seen once. This CDR3 contains 16 residues. From germline, CDR1 is SEHNR and CDR2 FQNEAQ (reference sequence). Trimming took 5 bases from V and 3 from J, leaving 17 bases between them. At the time of sampling, donors were nominally healthy, though unrecorded immune exposures were likely. To note about this clone: Its antigen is still unknown.

The sequence came from a man aged 25 to 40 in good health and CMV-seronegative. Input material: PBMCs. This chain links TRBV7-9 with TRBJ2-1, with D possibly TRBD1 on 5 matching bases. Written as DNA, the CDR3 is TGTGCCAGCAGCACTTCGGATAGGGGATACTACAATGAGCAGTTCTTC. As protein: CASSTSDRGYYNEQFF.